This TCR beta chain stems from a study of cytomegalovirus exposure and HLA in healthy donors. This clone has a handful of counts. In the PCR, 60 Vbeta and 13 Jbeta primers were used. This table comes from immunoSEQ multiplex PCR, and its TCRdb copy is limited to in-frame clones, with some not included. The sample lists about 200,000 clones, about 77% seen once, with 2.5% to 3.5% in the top ten. Trimming removed 5 bases from V and 8 bases from J; junction bases left unmatched: 10. The CDR3 runs to 13 residues. Germline CDR1 reads SQVTM; CDR2 reads ANQGSEA. It was healthy bone marrow donors who served as donors.

The clonotype comes from a woman aged 30 to 39 in good health and CMV-seronegative. The chain has TRBV29-1 and TRBJ1-1; 8 bases agree with TRBD1. Material: PBMCs. CDR3 nucleotides: TGCAGCGTTAAGACAGGGGCTCTTACAGAAGCTTTCTTT. Residues: CSVKTGALTEAFF.